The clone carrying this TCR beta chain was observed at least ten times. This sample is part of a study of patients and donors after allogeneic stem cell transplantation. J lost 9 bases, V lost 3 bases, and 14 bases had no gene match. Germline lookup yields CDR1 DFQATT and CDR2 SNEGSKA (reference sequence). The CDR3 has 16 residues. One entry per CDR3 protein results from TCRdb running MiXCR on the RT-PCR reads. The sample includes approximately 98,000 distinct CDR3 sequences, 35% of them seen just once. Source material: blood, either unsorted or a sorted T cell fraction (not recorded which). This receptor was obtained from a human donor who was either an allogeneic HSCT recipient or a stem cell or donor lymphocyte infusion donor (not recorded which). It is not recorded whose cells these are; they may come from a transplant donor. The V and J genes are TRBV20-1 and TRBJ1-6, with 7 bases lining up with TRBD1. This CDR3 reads CSASAIRDPGGSPLHF. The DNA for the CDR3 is TGCAGTGCTAGTGCTATCCGGGACCCAGGGGGTTCACCCCTCCACTTT.